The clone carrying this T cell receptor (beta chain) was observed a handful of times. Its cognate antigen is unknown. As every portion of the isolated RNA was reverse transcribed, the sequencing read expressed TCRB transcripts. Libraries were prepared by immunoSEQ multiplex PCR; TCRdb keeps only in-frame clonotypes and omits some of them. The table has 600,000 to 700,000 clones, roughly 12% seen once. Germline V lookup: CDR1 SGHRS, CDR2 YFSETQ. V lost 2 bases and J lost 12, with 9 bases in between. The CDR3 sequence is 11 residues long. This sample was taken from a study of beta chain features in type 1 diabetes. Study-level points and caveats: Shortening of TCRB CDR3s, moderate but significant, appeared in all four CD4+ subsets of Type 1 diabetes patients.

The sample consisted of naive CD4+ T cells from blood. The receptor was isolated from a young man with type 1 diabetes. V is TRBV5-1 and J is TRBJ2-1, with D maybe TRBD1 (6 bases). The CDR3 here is CASSLDRMQFF. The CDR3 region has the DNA TGCGCCAGCAGCTTAGACAGGATGCAGTTCTTC. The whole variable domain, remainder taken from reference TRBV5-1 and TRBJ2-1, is KAGVTQTPRYLIKTRGQQVTLSCSPISGHRSVSWYQQTPGQGLQFLFEYFSETQRNKGNFPGRFSGRQFSNSRSEMNVSTLELGDSALYLCASSLDRMQFFGPGTRLTVL.